What follows are 2 T cell receptor beta chains derived from one specimen sequenced in a study of blood T cell repertoires in COVID-19. Sequencing was performed with immunoSEQ multiplex PCR; in TCRdb, only in-frame clones are kept and a portion is missing. The table has about 280,000 clones, 80% to 95% seen once; the top ten hold 2.5% to 3%. Input material: PBMCs or T cells enriched from blood (not recorded which). The receptors originated from a man aged 40-49 years who had been exposed to COVID-19.

The chain combines TRBV28 with TRBJ1-5; maybe TRBD1 (6 bases). The CDR3 is 17 residues long. The germline V gene encodes CDR1 MDHEN and CDR2 SYDVKM. Trimming pared 4 bases from V and 1 base from J, leaving 17 bases between. CDR3 in amino acids: CASSSPHAGTSNQPQHF. The CDR3, as DNA: TGTGCCAGCAGTTCACCCCACGCCGGGACAAGCAATCAGCCCCAGCATTTT.

A single count supports this clone. This rearrangement joins TRBV30 to TRBJ2-3; 7 positions agree with TRBD2. Germline CDR1 reads GTSNPN; CDR2 reads SVGIG (reference sequence). V was clipped by 1 base and J by 5 bases; unmatched bases: 3. The CDR3 has 13 residues. CDR3 region: CAWSEGGEDTQYF. Here the CDR3 DNA reads TGTGCCTGGAGTGAGGGAGGGGAAGATACGCAGTATTTT.